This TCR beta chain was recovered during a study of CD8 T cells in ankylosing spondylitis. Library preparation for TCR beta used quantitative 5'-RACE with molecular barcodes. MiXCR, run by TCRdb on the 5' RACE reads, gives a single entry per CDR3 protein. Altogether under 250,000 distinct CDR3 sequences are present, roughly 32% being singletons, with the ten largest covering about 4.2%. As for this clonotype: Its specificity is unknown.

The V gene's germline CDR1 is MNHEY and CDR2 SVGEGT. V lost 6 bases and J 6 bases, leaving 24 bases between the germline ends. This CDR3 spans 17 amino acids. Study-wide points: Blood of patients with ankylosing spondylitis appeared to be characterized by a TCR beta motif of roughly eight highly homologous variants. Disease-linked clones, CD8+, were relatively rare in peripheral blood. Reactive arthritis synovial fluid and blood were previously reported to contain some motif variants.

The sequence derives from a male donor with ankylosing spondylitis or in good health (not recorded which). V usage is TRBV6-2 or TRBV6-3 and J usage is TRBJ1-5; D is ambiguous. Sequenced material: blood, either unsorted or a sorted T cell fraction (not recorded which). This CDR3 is CASSLSSGGVGGQPQHF. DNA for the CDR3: TGTGCCAGCAGCCTTTCTAGCGGTGGGGTGGGCGGTCAGCCCCAGCATTTT.